This entry lists 9 T cell receptor beta chains sequenced from one sample in a study of STAT5B mutations in CD4+ large granular lymphocyte leukemia. Using immunoSEQ multiplex PCR, the repertoire was profiled, and TCRdb retains in-frame clones only, with some absent. This table has about 48,000 clones, roughly 70% appearing once. The sequenced material came from CD4+ T cells from blood buffy coats. The receptors were gathered from a human donor in good health.

The chain recombines TRBV19 with TRBJ1-1; D ambiguous. The CDR3 spans 13 residues. Germline CDR1 reads LNHDA; CDR2 reads SQIVND (reference sequence). V lost 3 bases and J 3 bases, leaving 8 bases between the germline ends. The CDR3, as DNA: TGTGCCAGTAGTATCTCCCGGGACACTGAAGCTTTCTTT. It translates to CASSISRDTEAFF. Full variable domain (rest looked up from reference TRBV19 and TRBJ1-1): DGGITQSPKYLFRKEGQNVTLSCEQNLNHDAMYWYRQDPGQGLRLIYYSQIVNDFQKGDIAEGYSVSREKKESFPLTVTSAQKNPTAFYLCASSISRDTEAFFGQGTRLTVV.

This rearrangement joins TRBV7-9 to TRBJ2-5; D could derive from TRBD1 or TRBD2 (5 bases each). The germline CDR1 and CDR2 sequences are SEHNR and FQNEAQ (reference sequence). CDR3 size: 15 residues. V lost 5 bases and J 5 bases, leaving 18 bases between the germline ends. The CDR3 bases are TGTGCCAGCAGCCCCGGGACGAAGGGTGGGGAGACCCAGTACTTC. Its protein product is CASSPGTKGGETQYF.

The chain has TRBV5-4 and TRBJ2-5; 8 nucleotides agree with TRBD1. Germline values: CDR1 SGHNT, CDR2 YYREEE (reference sequence). The length of the CDR3 is 14 residues. V lost 2 bases, J lost 1 base, and 1 base stayed unmatched. CDR3 protein: CASSFGQGQETQYF. The CDR3 nucleotides are TGTGCCAGCAGCTTTGGACAGGGCCAAGAGACCCAGTACTTC.

This clone was counted only a few times. V gene TRBV6-1 combines with J gene TRBJ2-5; 12 bases map to TRBD2. The CDR3 consists of 19 residues. V dropped 2 bases and J dropped 3; count of bases not matched to a gene: 13. Looked up from germline, CDR1 is MNHNS and CDR2 is SASEGT. The CDR3 nucleotides are TGTGCCAGCAGTGAAAGCATCGCCGGCCTAGCGGGGGGGAAAGAGACCCAGTACTTC. Translating gives CASSESIAGLAGGKETQYF.

The rearrangement joins TRBV19 to TRBJ1-1; 11 bases map to TRBD1. CDR1 is LNHDA and CDR2 is SQIVND in the germline V gene (reference sequence). This CDR3 spans 15 amino acids. The trim removed 5 bases at V and 8 bases at J, leaving 10 bases unmatched. CDR3 sequence reads: CASSGTGGAEGEAFF. The CDR3 DNA follows: TGTGCCAGTAGTGGGACAGGGGGTGCGGAAGGGGAAGCTTTCTTT.

CDR3 in amino acids: CASSYSGRGYEQYF. CDR3 coding DNA: TGTGCCAGCAGTTACTCGGGCAGAGGCTACGAGCAGTACTTC. The chain couples TRBV6-5 to TRBJ2-7; D gene uncertain. With 0 bases removed from V and 3 bases from J, the gap between germline ends came to 9 bases. The CDR3 consists of 14 residues. Germline loops: CDR1 MNHEY, CDR2 SVGAGI.

This chain links TRBV18 with TRBJ1-2, with D unclear. Germline-derived CDR1 and CDR2 are KGHSH and LQKENI. The ends were cut back, 3 bases at V and 0 bases at J, with 11 bases in the middle. This CDR3 region has 15 residues. The CDR3 loop reads CASSPGSSANYGYTF. DNA of the CDR3: TGTGCCAGCTCACCCGGATCCAGTGCTAACTATGGCTACACCTTC.

As DNA, the CDR3 is TGTGCCAGCAGTGAACCGGGAGGGGGAAGAGATACGCAGTATTTT. It encodes CASSEPGGGRDTQYF. This sequence joins TRBV2 and TRBJ2-3; TRBD2 matches at 8 bases. Germline CDR1 and CDR2: SNHLY and FYNNEI. V trimming: 2 bases; J trimming: 5 bases; junction bases outside the gene matches: 6. The CDR3 totals 15 residues.

The chain joins TRBV30 to TRBJ2-2, with 12 nucleotides matching TRBD1. The CDR3 is 15 residues long. Trimming at V came to 0 bases and at J to 5 bases, leaving 1 base not matched to a gene. Germline CDR1 reads GTSNPN; CDR2 reads SVGIG (reference sequence). The CDR3 DNA reads TGTGCCTGGAGTGTGGGACAGGGGGCGACCGGGGAGCTGTTTTTT. Translating gives CAWSVGQGATGELFF. The full variable domain, with the rest looked up from reference TRBV30 and TRBJ2-2, is SQTIHQWPATLVQPVGSPLSLECTVEGTSNPNLYWYRQAAGRGLQLLFYSVGIGQISSEVPQNLSASRPQDRQFILSSKKLLLSDSGFYLCAWSVGQGATGELFFGEGSRLTVL.